This TCR beta chain is from a study of patients and donors after allogeneic stem cell transplantation. The V gene lost 4 bases and the J gene lost 3 bases, with 14 bases spanning the gap. The CDR3 runs to 15 residues. Germline-derived CDR1 and CDR2 are KGHDR and SFDVKD. TCRdb re-derived calls from the RT-PCR reads in MiXCR, one entry per CDR3 protein. The data hold about 960,000 distinct CDR3 sequences, with roughly 18% observed a single time. Sequencing used blood, either unsorted or a sorted T cell fraction (not recorded which). The origin of this receptor is a human donor who was either an allogeneic HSCT recipient or a stem cell or donor lymphocyte infusion donor (not recorded which). It is not recorded whose cells these are; they may come from a transplant donor. The V and J genes are TRBV24-1 and TRBJ1-1, with a possible D match to TRBD1 (5 bases). This CDR3 is CATSEGRGVDTEAFF. The DNA of the CDR3 is TGTGCCACCAGTGAGGGACGGGGGGTGGACACTGAAGCTTTCTTT.